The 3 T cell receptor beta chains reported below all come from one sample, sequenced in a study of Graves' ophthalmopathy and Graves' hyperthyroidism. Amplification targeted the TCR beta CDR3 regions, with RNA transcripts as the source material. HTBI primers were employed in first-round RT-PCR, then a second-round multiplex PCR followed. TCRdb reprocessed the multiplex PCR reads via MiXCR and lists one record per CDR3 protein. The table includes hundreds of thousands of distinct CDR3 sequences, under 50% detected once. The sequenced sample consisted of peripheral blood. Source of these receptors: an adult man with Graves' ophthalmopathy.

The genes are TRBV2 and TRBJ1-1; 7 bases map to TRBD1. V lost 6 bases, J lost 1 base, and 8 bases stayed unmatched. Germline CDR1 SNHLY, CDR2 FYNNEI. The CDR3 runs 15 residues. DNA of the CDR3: TGTGCCAGCAGAGATAGGACAGGATCGAACACTGAAGCTTTCTTT. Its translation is CASRDRTGSNTEAFF.

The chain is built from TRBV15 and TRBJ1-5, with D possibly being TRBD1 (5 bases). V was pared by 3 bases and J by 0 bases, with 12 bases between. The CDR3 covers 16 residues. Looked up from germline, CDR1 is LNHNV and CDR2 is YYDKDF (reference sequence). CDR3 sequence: CATSSDGTVSNQPQHF. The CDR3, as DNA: TGTGCCACCAGCAGCGACGGGACTGTTAGCAATCAGCCCCAGCATTTT.

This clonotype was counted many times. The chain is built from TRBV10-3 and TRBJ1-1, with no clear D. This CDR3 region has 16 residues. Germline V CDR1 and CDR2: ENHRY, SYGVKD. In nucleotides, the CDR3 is TGTGCTCCCGGCGACGGCTCTCTCCCCTTGCGGACTGAAGCTTTCTTT. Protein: CAPGDGSLPLRTEAFF.